This passage covers 25 T cell receptor beta chains from one sample sequenced in a study of cytomegalovirus exposure and HLA in healthy donors. The PCR made use of 60 Vbeta and 13 Jbeta primers. Libraries were prepared by immunoSEQ multiplex PCR; TCRdb keeps only in-frame clonotypes and omits some of them. Seen here are over 90,000 clones, approximately 64% observed once, and the top ten hold approximately 4.3%. Sequencing input: PBMCs. The receptors shown here come from a human donor in good health.

The chain recombines TRBV7-9 with TRBJ1-3; no reliable D call. The CDR3 runs 16 residues. The V gene lost 5 bases and the J gene lost 2 bases, with 16 bases spanning the gap. Germline CDR1 and CDR2: SEHNR and FQNEAQ (reference sequence). CDR3 sequence: CASSDHGGWTGNTIYF. The CDR3 DNA sequence: TGTGCCAGCAGCGACCACGGAGGGTGGACTGGAAACACCATATATTTT.

The V call is TRBV18, the J call TRBJ2-7, with 7 positions matching TRBD2. This CDR3 has 13 residues. The trim removed 3 bases at V and 6 bases at J, leaving 5 bases unmatched. From germline, CDR1 is KGHSH and CDR2 LQKENI. CDR3 in amino acids: CASSPGLRPEQYF. CDR3 in DNA: TGTGCCAGCTCACCGGGACTACGCCCCGAGCAGTACTTC.

V is TRBV7-9 and J is TRBJ2-2; the D gene is possibly TRBD1 (5 bases). V was clipped by 5 bases and J by 5 bases, with 12 bases between them. Germline V CDR1 and CDR2: SEHNR, FQNEAQ (reference sequence). The CDR3 has 14 amino acids. CDR3 bases: TGTGCCAGCAGCCGAGACCAGGGTACCGGGGAGCTGTTTTTT. Protein product: CASSRDQGTGELFF. The full variable domain, its missing parts supplied by reference TRBV7-9 and TRBJ2-2, is DTGVSQNPRHKITKRGQNVTFRCDPISEHNRLYWYRQTLGQGPEFLTYFQNEAQLEKSRLLSDRFSAERPKGSFSTLEIQRTEQGDSAMYLCASSRDQGTGELFFGEGSRLTVL.

Here the CDR3 DNA reads TGCGCCAGTATAGGGGGCGTACAGGGCGGGAACACTGAAGCTTTCTTT. Protein sequence: CASIGGVQGGNTEAFF. The chain is built from TRBV5-1 and TRBJ1-1, with 7 bases matching TRBD1. Germline CDR1 reads SGHRS; CDR2 reads YFSETQ. This CDR3 is 16 amino acids long. V lost 8 bases to trimming and J lost 1 base; unmatched junction nucleotides: 14. Together with reference TRBV5-1 and TRBJ1-1, the CDR3 gives the full variable domain: KAGVTQTPRYLIKTRGQQVTLSCSPISGHRSVSWYQQTPGQGLQFLFEYFSETQRNKGNFPGRFSGRQFSNSRSEMNVSTLELGDSALYLCASIGGVQGGNTEAFFGQGTRLTVV.

The rearrangement joins TRBV5-5 to TRBJ2-1; 7 bases line up with TRBD2. The V gene end was trimmed by 3 bases and the J gene end by 8 bases; junction bases not matched to a gene: 5. Per germline, CDR1 SGHKS and CDR2 YYEKEE (reference sequence). The CDR3 totals 13 residues. CDR3 sequence reads: CASSSGGGDEQFF. Written as DNA, the CDR3 is TGTGCCAGCAGCTCTGGGGGGGGAGATGAGCAGTTCTTC.

About this clone itself: Compared with germline, one end of the junction differs, possibly owing to a read error. The chain's CDR3 is CASSEGTYTYEQYF. In nucleotides, the CDR3 is TGTGCCAGCAGCGAAGGGACTTATACCTACGAGCAGTACTTC. The chain joins TRBV2 to TRBJ2-7; weak D call: TRBD2 (6 bases). The V gene's germline CDR1 is SNHLY and CDR2 FYNNEI. This CDR3 has 14 residues. The entire variable domain, with the rest obtained from reference TRBV2 and TRBJ2-7, is as follows: EPEVTQTPSHQVTQMGQEVILRCVPISNHLYFYWYRQILGQKVEFLVSFYNNEISEKSEIFDDQFSVERPDGSNFTLKIRSTKLEDSAMYFCASSEGTYTYEQYFGPGTRLTVT.

The V gene is TRBV28, the J gene TRBJ2-1, with a possible D match to TRBD2 (5 bases). CDR1 is MDHEN and CDR2 is SYDVKM in the germline V gene. This CDR3 has 15 residues. Trimming removed 4 bases from V and 8 bases from J, with 18 bases in between. Written as DNA, the CDR3 is TGTGCCAGCAGTTCCCCCGGGGTCGCCACGGATGAGCAGTTCTTC. Encoded protein: CASSSPGVATDEQFF.

The rearrangement links TRBV2 to TRBJ1-2; 10 bases match TRBD1. The V gene end was trimmed by 6 bases and the J gene end by 8 bases; junction bases not matched to a gene: 6. The CDR3 totals 13 residues. The germline V gene encodes CDR1 SNHLY and CDR2 FYNNEI. CDR3 nucleotides: TGTGCCAGCAGGGGGACAGGGGTAGGGGGCTACACCTTC. This sequence encodes CASRGTGVGGYTF.

The chain carries TRBV14 and TRBJ2-3; 15 bases are a match to TRBD2. Trimming took 1 base from V and 0 from J; bases not matched to a gene: 5. Germline CDR1 SGHDN, CDR2 FVKESK. The CDR3 spans 19 residues. CDR3: CASSQGTSGRAQSTDTQYF. The CDR3 coding sequence is TGTGCCAGCAGCCAAGGGACTAGCGGGAGGGCCCAGAGCACAGATACGCAGTATTTT.

To note about this clone: Relative to the germline gene, one junction end is altered; a read error may explain this. The J gene is TRBJ2-3, the V gene TRBV7-9, with no clear D. Germline loops: CDR1 SEHNR, CDR2 FQNEAQ (reference sequence). CDR3 length: 13 residues. The CDR3, as DNA: TGTGCCAGCAGCCCTTACAGCACAGATGCGCAGTATTTT. Protein product: CASSPYSTDAQYF.

The rearrangement links TRBV7-9 to TRBJ2-7; 11 bases agree with TRBD2. After removal of 6 bases from V and 3 bases from J, the junction contained 7 bases not matched to a gene. Germline loops: CDR1 SEHNR, CDR2 FQNEAQ (reference sequence). The CDR3 has 15 amino acids. CDR3 DNA sequence: TGTGCCAGCAGTCCAACTAGCGGGAGAGGCTACGAGCAGTACTTC. It specifies CASSPTSGRGYEQYF. Looking up the rest from reference TRBV7-9 and TRBJ2-7 gives the full variable domain: DTGVSQNPRHKITKRGQNVTFRCDPISEHNRLYWYRQTLGQGPEFLTYFQNEAQLEKSRLLSDRFSAERPKGSFSTLEIQRTEQGDSAMYLCASSPTSGRGYEQYFGPGTRLTVT.

V and J are TRBV18 and TRBJ2-3; D perhaps matches TRBD2 (6 bases). The V and J ends lost 0 bases and 0 bases respectively, with 10 bases between them. The length of the CDR3 is 16 residues. Per germline, CDR1 KGHSH and CDR2 LQKENI. CDR3 DNA: TGTGCCAGCTCACCACCGTCCAGCGGGAGCACAGATACGCAGTATTTT. Protein: CASSPPSSGSTDTQYF.

The chain joins TRBV5-1 to TRBJ2-7; TRBD2 matches 8 bases. The germline V gene encodes CDR1 SGHRS and CDR2 YFSETQ. The CDR3 runs 17 residues. Germline trimming cut 1 base from V and 9 bases from J; bases unmatched to any gene: 18. The CDR3 here is CASSLSAPGTSYSGQYF. The CDR3 DNA reads TGCGCCAGCAGCTTGAGCGCCCCCGGGACTAGTTATTCGGGGCAGTACTTC.

The rearrangement uses TRBV19 and TRBJ1-5; D uncertain. The V end lost 6 bases, the J end lost 3 bases, and 12 bases lay between the germline ends. The CDR3 extends over 14 amino acids. The V gene's germline CDR1 is LNHDA and CDR2 SQIVND (reference sequence). The CDR3 DNA sequence: TGTGCCAGTAGCACCCGGGGTAACAATCAGCCCCAGCATTTT. Residues: CASSTRGNNQPQHF.

There are a few counts of this clone. The CDR3 nucleotides are TGTGCCAGCAGCACGGGACAGGGATGGACTGAAGCTTTCTTT. Translating it yields CASSTGQGWTEAFF. The genes are TRBV7-9 and TRBJ1-1; TRBD1 agrees at 9 bases. CDR3 length: 14 residues. Germline assignment: CDR1 SEHNR and CDR2 FQNEAQ (reference sequence). J was trimmed by 5 bases and V by 5 bases; bases with no gene match: 6.

The V and J genes are TRBV29-1 and TRBJ2-2, with 14 bases that match TRBD2. The germline V gene has CDR1 SQVTM and CDR2 ANQGSEA. The J segment lost 8 bases and the V segment lost 6 bases, leaving 5 bases of the junction unmatched. The length of the CDR3 is 14 residues. The DNA of the CDR3 is TGCAGCGTCCTCGGGACTAGCGGGAGAGGGGAGCTGTTTTTT. It translates to CSVLGTSGRGELFF.

The chain carries TRBV11-2 and TRBJ2-3; TRBD1 might be the D (6 bases). In germline, CDR1 is SGHAT, CDR2 FQNNGV. Between the trimmed V and J ends, which lost 5 bases and 6 bases, there was a span of 9 bases. CDR3 length: 12 amino acids. CDR3 in amino acids: CASSPGADTQYF. In DNA, the CDR3 is TGTGCCAGCAGCCCAGGGGCTGATACGCAGTATTTT.

The chain links TRBV28 to TRBJ2-1; tentative D call: TRBD2 (6 bases). The CDR3 spans 12 residues. Germline V gene sequence: CDR1 MDHEN, CDR2 SYDVKM. The V and J ends lost 3 bases and 10 bases respectively, with 10 bases between them. CDR3 coding DNA: TGTGCCAGCAGTTTGGGGGGAGCGGAGCAGTTCTTC. Protein: CASSLGGAEQFF. Together with reference TRBV28 and TRBJ2-1, the CDR3 gives the full variable domain: DVKVTQSSRYLVKRTGEKVFLECVQDMDHENMFWYRQDPGLGLRLIYFSYDVKMKEKGDIPEGYSVSREKKERFSLILESASTNQTSMYLCASSLGGAEQFFGPGTRLTVL.

CDR3 sequence reads: CSVRTVITDTQYF. The CDR3 DNA reads TGCAGCGTCAGGACAGTTATCACAGATACGCAGTATTTT. The chain recombines TRBV29-1 with TRBJ2-3, with D possibly matching TRBD1 (6 bases). V was trimmed by 6 bases and J by 2 bases, leaving 12 bases between them. The CDR3 totals 13 residues. Germline CDR1 and CDR2: SQVTM and ANQGSEA.

The chain is built from TRBV19 and TRBJ2-7, with 7 nucleotides matching TRBD1. CDR3 length equals 14 residues. CDR1 and CDR2 (germline): LNHDA, SQIVND (reference sequence). J gave up 0 bases and V 5 bases, and 4 bases lay outside the gene matches. In DNA form, the CDR3 reads TGTGCCAGTAGTTTTTCAGGGGGCTCCTACGAGCAGTACTTC. Encoded protein: CASSFSGGSYEQYF. Supplemented by reference TRBV19 and TRBJ2-7, the full variable domain reads DGGITQSPKYLFRKEGQNVTLSCEQNLNHDAMYWYRQDPGQGLRLIYYSQIVNDFQKGDIAEGYSVSREKKESFPLTVTSAQKNPTAFYLCASSFSGGSYEQYFGPGTRLTVT.

The J gene is TRBJ1-2, the V gene TRBV7-9; D is undetermined. Germline loops: CDR1 SEHNR, CDR2 FQNEAQ (reference sequence). Trimming removed 8 bases from V and 0 bases from J, with 4 bases in between. This CDR3 spans 11 amino acids. CDR3 loop: CASRANYGYTF. The CDR3 bases are TGTGCCAGCCGGGCTAACTATGGCTACACCTTC.

This clone showed up just once. The J gene is TRBJ2-3, the V gene TRBV27; 7 nucleotides align to TRBD2. CDR3 length: 15 residues. Germline V gene sequence: CDR1 MNHEY, CDR2 SMNVEV (reference sequence). Losses at the gene ends were 5 bases for V and 2 bases for J; bases not matched to a gene: 7. CDR3 loop: CASSQRDYPTDTQYF. CDR3 nucleotides: TGTGCCAGCAGTCAACGGGACTACCCCACAGATACGCAGTATTTT.

The CDR3 protein is CATSFRQGDEQFF. The CDR3 DNA is TGTGCCACCAGCTTTCGACAGGGGGATGAGCAGTTCTTC. The genes are TRBV15 and TRBJ2-1; TRBD1 agrees at 9 bases. The CDR3 length is 13 residues. The junction had 4 bases not matched to a gene; V was cut back by 5 bases and J by 8 bases. CDR1 and CDR2 (germline): LNHNV, YYDKDF (reference sequence).

V is TRBV6-4 and J is TRBJ2-1, with D maybe TRBD1 (6 bases). CDR3 size: 15 residues. V lost 2 bases and J 9 bases, leaving 17 bases between the germline ends. The germline CDR1 and CDR2 sequences are MRHNA and SNTAGT. The CDR3 sequence: CASSDASTGFGEQFF. For the CDR3, the DNA is TGTGCCAGCAGTGACGCCTCCACAGGGTTCGGTGAGCAGTTCTTC.

This clone has just one count. The rearrangement uses TRBV29-1 and TRBJ2-5, with 12 bases matching TRBD1. The end of the DNA aligns better with TRBJ2-7, so the J call may be wrong. Germline V lookup: CDR1 SQVTM, CDR2 ANQGSEA. The CDR3 totals 16 residues. The CDR3 sequence is CSVEGGTGGISYEQYF. CDR3 in DNA: TGCAGCGTTGAAGGTGGGACAGGGGGCATCTCCTACGAGCAGTACTTC.